The following is a T cell receptor beta chain sequence with its context. As yet, its antigen is unknown. The record originates from a study of blood T cells in healthy people across ages. Study overall: Per two T cells, template switching captured roughly one barcoded beta molecule. Study-wide findings and caveats: Older age went with lower TCR beta diversity per million T cells, in a roughly linear way.

It was with a sample-barcoded 5' primer and a J-beta primer mix that a second PCR of about 6 to 12 cycles was run. One entry per CDR3 protein results from TCRdb running MiXCR on the 5' RACE reads. Of about 1.1 million distinct CDR3 sequences listed, around two fifths are singletons. The CDR3 length is 13 residues. Germline CDR1 SEHNR, CDR2 FQNEAQ (reference sequence). V was cut by 11 bases and J by 0 bases, with 11 bases left in between. The gene calls are TRBV7-9 and TRBJ1-5, with D possibly being TRBD1 (5 bases). The sample comprised blood. The clonotype originates from a man aged 18 to 29 in good health. The CDR3 DNA is TGTGCCGCCCGGGACTATAGCAATCAGCCCCAGCATTTT. As protein: CAARDYSNQPQHF.